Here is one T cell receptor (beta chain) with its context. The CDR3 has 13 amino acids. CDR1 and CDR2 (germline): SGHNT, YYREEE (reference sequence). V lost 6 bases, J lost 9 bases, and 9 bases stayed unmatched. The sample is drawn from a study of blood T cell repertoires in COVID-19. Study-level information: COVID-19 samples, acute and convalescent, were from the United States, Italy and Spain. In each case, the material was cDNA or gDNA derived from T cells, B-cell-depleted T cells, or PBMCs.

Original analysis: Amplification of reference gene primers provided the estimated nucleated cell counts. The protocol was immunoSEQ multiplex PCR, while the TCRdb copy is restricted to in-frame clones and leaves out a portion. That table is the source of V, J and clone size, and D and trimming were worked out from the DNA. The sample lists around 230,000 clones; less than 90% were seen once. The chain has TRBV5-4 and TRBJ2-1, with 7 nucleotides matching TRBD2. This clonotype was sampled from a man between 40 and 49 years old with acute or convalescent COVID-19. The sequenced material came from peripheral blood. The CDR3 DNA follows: TGTGCCAGCACCCTAGGGAGGGCCGCTGAGCAGTTCTTC. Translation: CASTLGRAAEQFF. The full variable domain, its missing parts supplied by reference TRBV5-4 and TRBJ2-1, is ETGVTQSPTHLIKTRGQQVTLRCSSQSGHNTVSWYQQALGQGPQFIFQYYREEENGRGNFPPRFSGLQFPNYSSELNVNALELDDSALYLCASTLGRAAEQFFGPGTRLTVL.